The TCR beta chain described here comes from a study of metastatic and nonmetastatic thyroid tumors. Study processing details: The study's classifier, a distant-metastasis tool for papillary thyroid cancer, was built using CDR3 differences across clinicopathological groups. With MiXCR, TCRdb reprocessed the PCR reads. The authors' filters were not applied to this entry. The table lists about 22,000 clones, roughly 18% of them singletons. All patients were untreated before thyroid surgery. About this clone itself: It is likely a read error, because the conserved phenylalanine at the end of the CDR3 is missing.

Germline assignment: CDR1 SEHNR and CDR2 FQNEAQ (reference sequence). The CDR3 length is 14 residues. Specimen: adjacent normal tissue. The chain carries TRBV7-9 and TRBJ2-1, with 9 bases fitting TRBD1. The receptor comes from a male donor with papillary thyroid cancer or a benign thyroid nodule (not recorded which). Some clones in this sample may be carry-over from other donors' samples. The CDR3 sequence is CDSSRDREGSEQFL. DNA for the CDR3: TGTGACAGCAGCCGGGACAGGGAGGGGAGTGAGCAGTTCTTA.